The rows below give T cell receptor beta chains drawn from one sample of a study of blood T cell repertoires in COVID-19. Generated by immunoSEQ multiplex PCR, the TCRdb table keeps only in-frame clones and is missing some. In the table there are 250,000 to 300,000 clones, 88% of which are singletons. Sequencing was carried out using peripheral blood. Receptors were obtained from a woman aged 25-40 years with COVID-19, enrolled during active disease. The CDR3 runs from the conserved cysteine through the conserved F or W. D genes are given only for firm matches. Where a row states a size, it is once, few, many or the class of an expanded clone; other rows omit it.

>TRBD1|TRBJ2-1|NA|TRBV11-3
TGTGCCAGCAGCCCCAGGGGGCGCAATGAGCAGTTCTTC
CASSPRGRNEQFF
>TRBD1|TRBJ1-1|NA|TRBV10-1
TGCGCCAGCAGAGGGGACAGGGGGCTGATCACTGAAGCTTTCTTT
CASRGDRGLITEAFF
>TRBD2|TRBJ2-5|NA|TRBV9
TGTGCCAGCAGCCCCCACCCGGGACTAGCGGGAGGGCCCCAAGAGACCCAGTACTTC
CASSPHPGLAGGPQETQYF
>TRBD1|TRBJ1-2|NA|TRBV6-6
TGTGCCAGCAGCCCCGGACAGGGACGAGGTGGCTACACCTTC
CASSPGQGRGGYTF
>NA|TRBJ1-2|NA|TRBV5-6
TGTGCCAGCAGCTTGTTCGAGGACTATGGCTACACCTTC
CASSLFEDYGYTF
>TRBD2|TRBJ2-3|NA|TRBV10-3
TGTGCCATCAGTGACCGCTTGCGGGAGGGCGGGTATACGCAGTATTTT
CAISDRLREGGYTQYF
>NA|TRBJ1-1|NA|TRBV20-1
TGCAGTGCCAGTAGGGGGGGCACTGAAGCTTTCTTT
CSASRGGTEAFF
>NA|TRBJ2-5|NA|TRBV28
TGTGCCAGCAGTTGGGAGAGTCCAGAGACCCAGTACTTC
CASSWESPETQYF
>TRBD2|TRBJ2-2|few|TRBV15
TGTGCCACCAGCATAGCGGGAGAAAGGGTCGGGGAGCTGTTTTTT
CATSIAGERVGELFF
>TRBD2|TRBJ2-1|once|TRBV9
TGTGCCAGCACCATCTGGGCTAGCGGGAGTTACAATGAGCAGTTCTTC
CASTIWASGSYNEQFF
>TRBD1|TRBJ2-7|NA|TRBV11-1
TGTGCCAGCAGCTTAGAGGACAGGGGGCACGAGCAGTACTTC
CASSLEDRGHEQYF
>NA|TRBJ1-2|NA|TRBV12-3/TRBV12-4
TGTGCCAGCAGCCCCGCCCTTAGCGGCGGCTACACCTTC
CASSPALSGGYTF
>NA|TRBJ1-1|NA|TRBV27
TGTGCCAGCAGTTTTAGATGGCAGGACACTGAAGCTTTCTTT
CASSFRWQDTEAFF
>NA|TRBJ1-4|NA|TRBV6-1
TGTGCCAGCAGTGAAAGGGGCAGGGGCGCTGAAAAACTGTTTTTT
CASSERGRGAEKLFF
>NA|TRBJ1-1|NA|TRBV28
TGTGCCAGCAGTGCCCCCTCACGAGTAACTGAAGCTTTCTTT
CASSAPSRVTEAFF
>TRBD1|TRBJ2-5|NA|TRBV5-5
TGTGCCACCAAAGGGACAGTACAAGAGACCCAGTACTTC
CATKGTVQETQYF
>NA|TRBJ2-7|NA|TRBV7-2
TGTGCCAGCAGCTTCTCGGCGGGGGAGCAGTACTTC
CASSFSAGEQYF
>TRBD2|TRBJ2-1|NA|TRBV11-3
TGTGCCAGCAGCTTAGGACTAGCGGGGGTCTACAATGAGCAGTTCTTC
CASSLGLAGVYNEQFF
>NA|TRBJ1-4|NA|TRBV24-1
TGTGCCACCAGTGACCCCAGGGTTGGCGAAAAACTGTTTTTT
CATSDPRVGEKLFF
>TRBD1|TRBJ2-2|NA|TRBV5-8
TGTGCCAGCAGCCAAAGCAGGGGGCTCGACACCGGGGAGCTGTTTTTT
CASSQSRGLDTGELFF
>TRBD1|TRBJ2-7|NA|TRBV2
TGTGCCAGCAATTTTCCCCGGGGGACAGGGGGCCCCTACGAGCAGTACTTC
CASNFPRGTGGPYEQYF
>NA|TRBJ2-3|NA|TRBV7-9
TGTGCCAGCAGCACCCGGGGTAGCTACACAGATACGCAGTATTTT
CASSTRGSYTDTQYF
>NA|TRBJ1-2|NA|TRBV6-5
TGTGCCAGCAGTCCCTCAGGGGTTCATGGCTACACCTTC
CASSPSGVHGYTF
>TRBD1|TRBJ1-5|NA|TRBV28
TGTGCCAGCAGTGCCCCCAGGGGGATCAATCAGCCCCAGCATTTT
CASSAPRGINQPQHF
>TRBD2|TRBJ2-1|once|TRBV11-2
TGTGCCAGCAGCTGGACTAGAGGTTCGCCTGAGCAGTTCTTC
CASSWTRGSPEQFF
>NA|TRBJ1-5|NA|TRBV4-3
TGCGCCAGCAGCCAAGAGAGGGAACAGCCCCAGCATTTT
CASSQEREQPQHF
>NA|TRBJ1-2|NA|TRBV27
TGTGCCAGCACCCCTCAGGCAAACTATGGCTACACCTTC
CASTPQANYGYTF
>TRBD1|TRBJ2-7|NA|TRBV5-5
TGTGCCAGCAGCTCCAAGAGGACAGGGCCCTACTCCTACGAGCAGTACTTC
CASSSKRTGPYSYEQYF
>NA|TRBJ2-7|NA|TRBV6-1
TGTGCCAGCAGTGAAGCGCAGGACTCCTACGAGCAGTACTTC
CASSEAQDSYEQYF
>NA|TRBJ2-7|NA|TRBV24-1
TGTGCCACCAGTGATTACGGATCGGGATCCCACGAGCAGTACTTC
CATSDYGSGSHEQYF
>NA|TRBJ1-4|NA|TRBV6-5
TGTGCCAGCAGTTACAGAGGGACTAATGAAAAACTGTTTTTT
CASSYRGTNEKLFF
>NA|TRBJ2-2|NA|TRBV2
TGTGCCAGCAGTGAGAGGACTATTACCGGGGAGCTGTTTTTT
CASSERTITGELFF
>TRBD2|TRBJ2-2|NA|TRBV30
TGTGCCTGGAGTGGGAGACTAGCGGGAGCGGGCGGGGAGCTGTTTTTT
CAWSGRLAGAGGELFF
>TRBD1|TRBJ2-7|NA|TRBV6-5
TGTGCCAGCAGAAGGGACAGTTTATCCTACGAGCAGTACTTC
CASRRDSLSYEQYF
>TRBD1|TRBJ2-7|NA|TRBV28
TGTGCCAGCAGTCCTCCGGACAGGATGGGCTCCTACGAGCAGTACTTC
CASSPPDRMGSYEQYF
>NA|TRBJ2-3|NA|TRBV7-6
TGTGCCAGCAGTCTAAGAGTTCCTAGCACAGATACGCAGTATTTT
CASSLRVPSTDTQYF
>TRBD2|TRBJ2-7|NA|TRBV7-2
TGTGCCAGCAGCTACCGGGCTAGCGGTTACGAGCAGTACTTC
CASSYRASGYEQYF
>NA|TRBJ2-1|once|TRBV5-1
TGCGCCAGCAGCTTGGGGACAACCTACAATGAGCAGTTCTTC
CASSLGTTYNEQFF